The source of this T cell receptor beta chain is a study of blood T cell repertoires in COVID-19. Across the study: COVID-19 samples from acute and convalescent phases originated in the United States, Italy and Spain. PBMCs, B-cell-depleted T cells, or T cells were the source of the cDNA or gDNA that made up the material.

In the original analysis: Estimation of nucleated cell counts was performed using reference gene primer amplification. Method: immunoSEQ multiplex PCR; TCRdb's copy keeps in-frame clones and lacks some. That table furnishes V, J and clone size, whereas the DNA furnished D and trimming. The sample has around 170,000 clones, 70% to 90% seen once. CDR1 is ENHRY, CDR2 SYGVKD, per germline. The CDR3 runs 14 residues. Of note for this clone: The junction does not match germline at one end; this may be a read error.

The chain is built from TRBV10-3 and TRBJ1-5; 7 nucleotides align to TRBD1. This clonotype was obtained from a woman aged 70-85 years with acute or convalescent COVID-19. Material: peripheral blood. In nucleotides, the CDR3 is TGTGCCATCAGTGAAGGGGACAGCAATCAGCCCGAGCATTTT. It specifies CAISEGDSNQPEHF.